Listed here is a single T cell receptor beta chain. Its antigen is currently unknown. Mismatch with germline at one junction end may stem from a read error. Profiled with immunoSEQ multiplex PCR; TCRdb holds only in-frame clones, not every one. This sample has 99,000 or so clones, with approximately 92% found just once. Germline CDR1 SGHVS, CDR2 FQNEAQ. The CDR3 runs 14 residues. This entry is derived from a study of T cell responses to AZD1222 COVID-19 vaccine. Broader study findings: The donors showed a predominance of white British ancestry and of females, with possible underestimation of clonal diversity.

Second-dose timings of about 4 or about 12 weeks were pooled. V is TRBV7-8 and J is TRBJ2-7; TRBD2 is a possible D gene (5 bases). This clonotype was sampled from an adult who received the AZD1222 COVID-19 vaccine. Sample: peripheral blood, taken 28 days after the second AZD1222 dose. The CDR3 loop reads CAGSSGYRADEQYF. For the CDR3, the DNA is TGTGCCGGCAGCTCAGGATATCGAGCGGACGAGCAGTACTTC.